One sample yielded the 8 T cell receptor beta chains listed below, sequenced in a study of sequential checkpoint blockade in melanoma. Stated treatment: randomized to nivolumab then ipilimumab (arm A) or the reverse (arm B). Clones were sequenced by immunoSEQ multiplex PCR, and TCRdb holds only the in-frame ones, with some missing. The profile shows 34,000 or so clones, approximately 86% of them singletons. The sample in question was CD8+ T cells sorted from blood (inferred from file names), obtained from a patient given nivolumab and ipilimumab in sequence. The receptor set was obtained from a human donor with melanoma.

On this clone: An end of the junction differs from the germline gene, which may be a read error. CDR3 loop: CASSLAGASPGF. DNA for the CDR3: TGTGCCAGCAGCTTAGCTGGGGCCTCCCCCGGCTTC. V gene TRBV7-8 combines with J gene TRBJ2-7, with TRBD1 as a possible D gene (5 bases). Germline CDR1 reads SGHVS; CDR2 reads FQNEAQ. The CDR3 runs 12 residues.

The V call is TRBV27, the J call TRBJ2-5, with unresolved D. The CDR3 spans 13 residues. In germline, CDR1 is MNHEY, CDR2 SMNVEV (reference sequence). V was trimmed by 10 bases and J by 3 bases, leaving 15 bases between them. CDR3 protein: CATAAPGEETQYF. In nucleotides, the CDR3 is TGTGCCACCGCAGCCCCTGGAGAAGAGACCCAGTACTTC.

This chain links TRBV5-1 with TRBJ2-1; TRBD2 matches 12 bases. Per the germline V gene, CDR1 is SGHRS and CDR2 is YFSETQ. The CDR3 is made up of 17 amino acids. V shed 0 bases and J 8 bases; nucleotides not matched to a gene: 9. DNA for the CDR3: TGCGCCAGCAGCTTGGCGGCTAGCGGGAGGGCCGTAGATGAGCAGTTCTTC. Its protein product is CASSLAASGRAVDEQFF. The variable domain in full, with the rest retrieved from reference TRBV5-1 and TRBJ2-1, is KAGVTQTPRYLIKTRGQQVTLSCSPISGHRSVSWYQQTPGQGLQFLFEYFSETQRNKGNFPGRFSGRQFSNSRSEMNVSTLELGDSALYLCASSLAASGRAVDEQFFGPGTRLTVL.

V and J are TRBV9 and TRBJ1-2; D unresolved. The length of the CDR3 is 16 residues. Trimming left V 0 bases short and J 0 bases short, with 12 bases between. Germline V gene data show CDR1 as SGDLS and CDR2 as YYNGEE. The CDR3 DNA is TGTGCCAGCAGCGTAGCCCTTCCGTCTGCTAACTATGGCTACACCTTC. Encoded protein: CASSVALPSANYGYTF. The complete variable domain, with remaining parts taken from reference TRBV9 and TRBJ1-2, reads DSGVTQTPKHLITATGQRVTLRCSPRSGDLSVYWYQQSLDQGLQFLIQYYNGEERAKGNILERFSAQQFPDLHSELNLSSLELGDSALYFCASSVALPSANYGYTFGSGTRLTVV.

The CDR3 protein is CASSVTDEQFF. The CDR3 region has the DNA TGTGCCAGCAGCGTAACGGATGAGCAGTTCTTC. V and J are TRBV9 and TRBJ2-1; D remains ambiguous. Germline V gene lookup returns CDR1 SGDLS and CDR2 YYNGEE. V was shortened by 1 base and J by 8 bases, with 4 bases between the two germline ends. This CDR3 is 11 amino acids long.

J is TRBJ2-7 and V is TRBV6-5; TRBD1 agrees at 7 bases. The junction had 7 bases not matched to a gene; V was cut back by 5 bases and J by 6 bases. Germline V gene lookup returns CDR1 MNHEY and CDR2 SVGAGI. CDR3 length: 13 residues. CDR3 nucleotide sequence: TGTGCCAGCAGTCTTTACAGGGGAAGCGAGCAGTACTTC. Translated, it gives CASSLYRGSEQYF.

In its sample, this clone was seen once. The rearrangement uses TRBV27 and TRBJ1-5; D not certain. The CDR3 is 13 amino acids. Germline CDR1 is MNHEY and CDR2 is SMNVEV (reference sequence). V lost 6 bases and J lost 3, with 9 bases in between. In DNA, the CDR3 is TGTGCCAGCAGGGTGAACACCAATCAGCCCCAGCATTTT. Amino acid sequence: CASRVNTNQPQHF.

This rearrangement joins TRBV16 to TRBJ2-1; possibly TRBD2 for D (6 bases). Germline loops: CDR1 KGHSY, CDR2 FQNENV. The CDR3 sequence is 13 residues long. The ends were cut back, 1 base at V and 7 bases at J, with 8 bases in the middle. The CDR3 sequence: CASSQYAGNEQFF. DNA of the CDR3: TGTGCCAGCAGCCAATATGCGGGGAATGAGCAGTTCTTC.